The 30 T cell receptor beta chains presented below share a single source sample, sequenced in a study of T cells in localized non-small cell lung cancer. Sequenced by immunoSEQ multiplex PCR; TCRdb stores in-frame clones only, minus some. The sample records fewer than 90,000 clones, 80% to 90% being singletons. This specimen consisted of peripheral blood, obtained before any cancer treatment. The source is a man aged 35-75 years with stage I lung adenocarcinoma.

The rearrangement uses TRBV19 and TRBJ1-5; TRBD1 matches at 10 bases. The CDR3 runs 14 residues. Germline CDR1 and CDR2: LNHDA and SQIVND (reference sequence). V lost 2 bases, J lost 6 bases, and 1 base stayed unmatched. CDR3 sequence: CASSIRDRGQPQHF. The CDR3 bases are TGTGCCAGTAGTATAAGGGACAGGGGTCAGCCCCAGCATTTT.

V gene TRBV5-4 combines with J gene TRBJ2-5, with no clear D. The CDR3 sequence is 10 residues long. Trimming shortened V by 2 bases and J by 9 bases, and 5 bases separated the two germline ends. CDR1 is SGHNT, CDR2 YYREEE, per germline (reference sequence). The DNA of the CDR3 is TGTGCCAGCAGCTTCCGTGCCCAGTACTTC. Residues: CASSFRAQYF. The full variable domain, completed using reference TRBV5-4 and TRBJ2-5, is ETGVTQSPTHLIKTRGQQVTLRCSSQSGHNTVSWYQQALGQGPQFIFQYYREEENGRGNFPPRFSGLQFPNYSSELNVNALELDDSALYLCASSFRAQYFGPGTRLLVL.

The J gene is TRBJ1-6, the V gene TRBV5-3; D possibly corresponds to TRBD1 (5 bases). TRBV5-3 counts as an open reading frame of uncertain function. The V and J ends lost 2 bases and 14 bases respectively, with 26 bases between them. The CDR3 is made up of 17 amino acids. The CDR3, as DNA: TGTGCCAGAAGCTTCTTGGCAGGGAGTGACGAGCGGGGGGCCCTCCACTTT. As protein: CARSFLAGSDERGALHF.

V is TRBV4-3 and J is TRBJ1-6, with D unclear. V shed 0 bases and J shed 12 bases, with 9 bases lying between them. There are 13 residues in the CDR3. Germline V gives CDR1 LGHNA, CDR2 YSLEER. The CDR3 region is CASSQDLEEPLHF. The CDR3 DNA reads as TGCGCCAGCAGCCAAGATCTGGAGGAACCCCTCCACTTT.

This clone was seen more than once but under ten times. This chain uses TRBV7-2 with TRBJ2-4; the D gene is possibly TRBD1 (6 bases). Trimming cost V 5 bases and J 6 bases, with 11 bases left between them. CDR3 length equals 13 residues. Germline lookup yields CDR1 SGHTA and CDR2 FQGNSA. CDR3 DNA: TGTGCCAGCAGCCTCGGACAGAGAAACATTCAGTACTTC. Its protein product is CASSLGQRNIQYF.

The rearrangement links TRBV5-6 to TRBJ2-5; 7 nucleotides agree with TRBD2. The V and J ends lost 0 bases and 3 bases, in that order; junction bases with no gene match: 11. CDR1 SGHDT and CDR2 YYEEEE come from the germline V gene. This CDR3 comprises 17 residues. Written as DNA, the CDR3 is TGTGCCAGCAGCTTGGTCGGGGAGGGCCGAGAAAAAGAGACCCAGTACTTC. It is translated as CASSLVGEGREKETQYF.

V is TRBV20-1 and J is TRBJ2-1, with no clear D. The CDR3 loop spans 10 amino acids. V was trimmed by 3 bases and J by 12 bases, leaving 9 bases between them. Germline loops: CDR1 DFQATT, CDR2 SNEGSKA (reference sequence). This CDR3 reads CSASKQGQFF. CDR3 nucleotide sequence: TGCAGTGCTAGTAAGCAAGGGCAGTTCTTC.

The chain employs TRBV7-9 and TRBJ1-3; TRBD1 aligns across 7 bases. Germline V gene data show CDR1 as SEHNR and CDR2 as FQNEAQ (reference sequence). V gave up 5 bases and J gave up 4 bases; unmatched junction bases: 5. This CDR3 has 14 amino acids. The CDR3 loop is CASSLPDRGNTIYF. Written as DNA, the CDR3 is TGTGCCAGCAGCCTACCGGACAGGGGAAACACCATATATTTT.

The chain carries TRBV6-6 and TRBJ1-2; TRBD1 agrees at 7 bases. Germline lookup yields CDR1 MNHNY and CDR2 SVGAGI (reference sequence). V lost 5 bases and J lost 0; bases outside the gene matches: 6. This CDR3 region has 15 residues. CDR3 amino acids: CASSAMGQTNYGYTF. The CDR3 bases are TGTGCCAGCAGTGCCATGGGACAGACTAACTATGGCTACACCTTC.

The genes are TRBV7-3 and TRBJ2-3; D is possibly TRBD2 (6 bases). V was clipped by 6 bases and J by 4 bases, with 14 bases between them. CDR3 length: 14 amino acids. Germline CDR1 and CDR2: SGHTA and FQGTGA. The chain's CDR3 is CASSSGLKPDTQYF. The CDR3 DNA follows: TGTGCCAGCAGTTCCGGACTAAAGCCAGATACGCAGTATTTT.

The V and J genes are TRBV7-8 and TRBJ1-2; unclear D gene. V lost 3 bases to trimming and J lost 0 bases, with 14 bases between them. CDR3 size: 16 residues. Germline V gene data show CDR1 as SGHVS and CDR2 as FQNEAQ. The CDR3 DNA is TGTGCCAGCAGCTTGCTAGTAGCGGCGGCTAACTATGGCTACACCTTC. As protein: CASSLLVAAANYGYTF.

The chain links TRBV6-5 to TRBJ1-6, with TRBD1 as a possible D gene (5 bases). Deletions cut 4 bases from V and 7 bases from J, with 11 bases between. Germline CDR1 reads MNHEY; CDR2 reads SVGAGI. The CDR3 is 14 residues long. In nucleotides, the CDR3 is TGTGCCAGCAGTTCAGAGGGGCGGAATTCACCCCTCCACTTT. It yields the protein CASSSEGRNSPLHF.

The chain combines TRBV7-9 with TRBJ1-2; D remains unclear. This CDR3 has 14 residues. Germline values: CDR1 SEHNR, CDR2 FQNEAQ (reference sequence). Trimming pared 0 bases from V and 4 bases from J, leaving 9 bases between. The CDR3 loop reads CASSLATDRYGYTF. The CDR3 coding sequence is TGTGCCAGCAGCTTAGCGACGGATCGCTATGGCTACACCTTC.

This chain connects TRBV28 to TRBJ1-1; D perhaps matches TRBD1 (5 bases). V lost 6 bases and J lost 5, with 10 bases in between. Germline loops: CDR1 MDHEN, CDR2 SYDVKM. This CDR3 is built from 12 residues. This CDR3 is CASRHQGTEAFF. The DNA for the CDR3 is TGTGCCAGCAGGCATCAGGGTACTGAAGCTTTCTTT. The complete variable domain, with remaining parts taken from reference TRBV28 and TRBJ1-1, reads DVKVTQSSRYLVKRTGEKVFLECVQDMDHENMFWYRQDPGLGLRLIYFSYDVKMKEKGDIPEGYSVSREKKERFSLILESASTNQTSMYLCASRHQGTEAFFGQGTRLTVV.

The chain combines TRBV5-1 with TRBJ2-1, with 7 bases matching TRBD1. Germline CDR1 and CDR2: SGHRS and YFSETQ. The CDR3 extends over 16 amino acids. Germline trimming cut 4 bases from V and 0 bases from J; bases unmatched to any gene: 7. The CDR3 nucleotides are TGCGCCAGCAGCCAAACGACAGGGAGCTCCTACAATGAGCAGTTCTTC. The encoded protein is CASSQTTGSSYNEQFF.

This chain joins TRBV5-5 and TRBJ1-2, with 7 positions matching TRBD1. V was pared by 2 bases and J by 6 bases, with 4 bases of the junction left unmatched. This CDR3 has 13 amino acids. Germline V CDR1 and CDR2: SGHKS, YYEKEE (reference sequence). The CDR3 nucleotides are TGTGCCAGCAGCTTCGGGCAGGGGGATGGCTACACCTTC. The encoded protein is CASSFGQGDGYTF.

The chain couples TRBV27 to TRBJ2-1, with 10 bases identical to TRBD1. After removal of 3 bases from V and 6 bases from J, the junction contained 5 bases not matched to a gene. Germline CDR1 reads MNHEY; CDR2 reads SMNVEV (reference sequence). The CDR3 covers 15 residues. The CDR3 region is CASSLTGGAFNEQFF. The CDR3 nucleotides read TGTGCCAGCAGTTTGACAGGGGGCGCTTTCAATGAGCAGTTCTTC.

This clone is medium-sized (0.01 to 0.1%) within its sample. The same CDR3 can be traced to other DNA sequences in this sample. The chain combines TRBV7-9 with TRBJ2-7; 10 bases fit TRBD2. The CDR3 runs 14 residues. Germline assignment: CDR1 SEHNR and CDR2 FQNEAQ (reference sequence). Trimming took 6 bases from V and 3 from J; bases not matched to a gene: 5. The CDR3 spells CASSRRTSGYEQYF. The CDR3 nucleotides are TGTGCCAGCAGTCGGAGGACTAGCGGCTACGAGCAGTACTTC.

The V gene is TRBV18, the J gene TRBJ1-5; D is possibly TRBD1 (6 bases). This CDR3 region has 15 residues. Trimming left V 4 bases short and J 1 base short, with 11 bases between. Germline V gene sequence: CDR1 KGHSH, CDR2 LQKENI. CDR3 in amino acids: CASSLNQGSNQPQHF. The DNA of the CDR3 is TGTGCCAGCTCACTGAACCAGGGGAGCAATCAGCCCCAGCATTTT.

The chain has TRBV18 and TRBJ1-1, with 7 bases fitting TRBD1. V shed 3 bases and J 5 bases; nucleotides not matched to a gene: 9. The CDR3 sequence is 15 residues long. Germline CDR1 is KGHSH and CDR2 is LQKENI. The CDR3 sequence: CASSPRTGPGTEAFF. DNA of the CDR3: TGTGCCAGCTCACCCAGGACAGGACCCGGGACTGAAGCTTTCTTT.

By share of the sample, this clone is medium-sized. The chain carries TRBV5-8 and TRBJ1-1; no firm D call. V was cut by 3 bases and J by 2 bases, with 8 bases left in between. The CDR3 totals 13 residues. Germline lookup yields CDR1 SGHTS and CDR2 YDEGEE. The CDR3 protein is CASSSDGNTEAFF. In DNA, the CDR3 is TGTGCCAGCAGCTCGGACGGTAACACTGAAGCTTTCTTT.

V and J are TRBV19 and TRBJ2-4, with 10 positions matching TRBD2. In germline, CDR1 is LNHDA, CDR2 SQIVND (reference sequence). The CDR3 spans 14 residues. V dropped 7 bases and J dropped 8; count of bases not matched to a gene: 8. The CDR3 protein is CASTRTSGGDIQYF. CDR3 bases: TGTGCCAGTACCCGCACCAGCGGGGGGGACATTCAGTACTTC.

The chain couples TRBV27 to TRBJ1-4; 11 positions match TRBD1. The CDR3 contains 14 residues. Germline V lookup: CDR1 MNHEY, CDR2 SMNVEV (reference sequence). Germline trimming cut 2 bases from V and 8 bases from J; bases unmatched to any gene: 1. DNA for the CDR3: TGTGCCAGCAGTTTAGGGACAGGGGGGGAAAAACTGTTTTTT. Its protein product is CASSLGTGGEKLFF. Supplemented by reference TRBV27 and TRBJ1-4, the full variable domain reads EAQVTQNPRYLITVTGKKLTVTCSQNMNHEYMSWYRQDPGLGLRQIYYSMNVEVTDKGDVPEGYKVSRKEKRNFPLILESPSPNQTSLYFCASSLGTGGEKLFFGSGTQLSVL.

The genes are TRBV18 and TRBJ2-1, with D possibly being TRBD2 (7 bases). Trimming stripped 3 bases from V and 3 bases from J, with 12 bases between. Germline V gene data show CDR1 as KGHSH and CDR2 as LQKENI. This CDR3 contains 15 residues. CDR3 bases: TGTGCCAGCTCACCCCAGGGGAGGGACTACAATGAGCAGTTCTTC. Its protein product is CASSPQGRDYNEQFF.

The chain is built from TRBV19 and TRBJ1-5; D might be TRBD1 (6 bases). Germline CDR1 reads LNHDA; CDR2 reads SQIVND (reference sequence). V was pared by 3 bases and J by 1 base, with 13 bases between. This CDR3 is built from 16 residues. The chain's CDR3 is CASSIKGGTSNQPQHF. DNA of the CDR3: TGTGCCAGTAGTATTAAGGGGGGAACGAGCAATCAGCCCCAGCATTTT.

The V call is TRBV30, the J call TRBJ1-5; TRBD1 might be the D (5 bases). Germline V gene lookup returns CDR1 GTSNPN and CDR2 SVGIG (reference sequence). The CDR3 is made up of 16 amino acids. Trimming shortened V by 1 base and J by 1 base, and 14 bases separated the two germline ends. The CDR3 DNA reads as TGTGCCTGGAGTGGGGGCAGGGTTCGGAGCAATCAGCCCCAGCATTTT. The encoded protein is CAWSGGRVRSNQPQHF.

The V and J genes are TRBV28 and TRBJ1-1, with 10 bases identical to TRBD1. Germline V gene sequence: CDR1 MDHEN, CDR2 SYDVKM. This CDR3 contains 16 residues. V lost 6 bases and J lost 1; bases outside the gene matches: 8. The CDR3: CASSITRTGGNTEAFF. DNA of the CDR3: TGTGCCAGCAGCATTACCCGGACAGGGGGGAACACTGAAGCTTTCTTT.

This sequence joins TRBV25-1 and TRBJ1-1; D might be TRBD1 (6 bases). V lost 7 bases and J lost 5, with 17 bases in between. The CDR3 spans 14 residues. CDR1 MGHDK and CDR2 SYGVNS come from the germline V gene. CDR3 loop: CASTPGARGTEAFF. The CDR3 DNA reads as TGTGCCAGCACTCCGGGGGCTAGGGGAACTGAAGCTTTCTTT.

The V gene is TRBV5-6, the J gene TRBJ2-3; D unresolved. The CDR3 spans 11 residues. Germline V CDR1 and CDR2: SGHDT, YYEEEE. Trimming took off 3 bases at V and 2 bases at J, with 1 base between the two ends. In nucleotides, the CDR3 is TGTGCCAGCAGCTACACAGATACGCAGTATTTT. Translation gives CASSYTDTQYF.

The V gene is TRBV29-1, the J gene TRBJ2-2, with D tentatively TRBD1 or TRBD2 (7 bases each). The CDR3 totals 15 residues. Trimming removed 5 bases from V and 2 bases from J, with 15 bases in between. Germline-derived CDR1 and CDR2 are SQVTM and ANQGSEA. CDR3 sequence: CSVRQGGVNTGELFF. CDR3 in DNA: TGCAGCGTTCGGCAGGGGGGGGTTAACACCGGGGAGCTGTTTTTT.